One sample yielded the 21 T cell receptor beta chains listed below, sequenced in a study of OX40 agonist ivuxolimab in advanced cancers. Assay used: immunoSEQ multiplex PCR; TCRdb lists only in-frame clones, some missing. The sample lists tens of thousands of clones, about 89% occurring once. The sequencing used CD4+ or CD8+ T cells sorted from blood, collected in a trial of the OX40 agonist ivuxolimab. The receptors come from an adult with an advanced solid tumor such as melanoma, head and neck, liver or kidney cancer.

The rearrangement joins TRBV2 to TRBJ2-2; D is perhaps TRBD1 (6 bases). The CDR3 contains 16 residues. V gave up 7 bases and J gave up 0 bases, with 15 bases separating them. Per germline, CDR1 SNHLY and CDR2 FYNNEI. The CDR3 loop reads CASTSQGHANTGELFF. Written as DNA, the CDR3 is TGTGCCAGCACCTCACAGGGTCACGCGAACACCGGGGAGCTGTTTTTT.

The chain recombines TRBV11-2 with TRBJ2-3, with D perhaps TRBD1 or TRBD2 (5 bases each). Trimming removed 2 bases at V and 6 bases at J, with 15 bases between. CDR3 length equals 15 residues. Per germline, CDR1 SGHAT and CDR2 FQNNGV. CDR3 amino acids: CASSLMAGGGDTQYF. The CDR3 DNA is TGTGCCAGCAGCTTAATGGCGGGTGGGGGTGATACGCAGTATTTT.

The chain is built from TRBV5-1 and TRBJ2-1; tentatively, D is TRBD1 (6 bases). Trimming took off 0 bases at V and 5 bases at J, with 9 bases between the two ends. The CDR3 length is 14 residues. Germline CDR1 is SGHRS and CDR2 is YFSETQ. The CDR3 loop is CASSLDREDNEQFF. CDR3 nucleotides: TGCGCCAGCAGCTTGGACAGGGAAGACAATGAGCAGTTCTTC.

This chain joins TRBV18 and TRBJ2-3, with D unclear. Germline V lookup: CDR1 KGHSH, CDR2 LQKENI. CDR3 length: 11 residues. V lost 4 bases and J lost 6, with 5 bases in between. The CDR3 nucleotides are TGTGCCAGCTCACAAGGGGATACGCAGTATTTT. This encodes CASSQGDTQYF.

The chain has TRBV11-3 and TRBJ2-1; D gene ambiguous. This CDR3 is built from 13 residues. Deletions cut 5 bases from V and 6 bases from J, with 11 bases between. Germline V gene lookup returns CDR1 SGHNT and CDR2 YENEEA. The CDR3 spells CASSPVWGNEQFF. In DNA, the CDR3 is TGTGCCAGCAGCCCGGTGTGGGGCAATGAGCAGTTCTTC.

In DNA, the CDR3 is TGTGCCAGCAGGCCATCTGCGGGTGGAGAGACCCAGTACTTC. This gives the protein CASRPSAGGETQYF. V usage is TRBV7-2 and J usage is TRBJ2-5, with D perhaps matching TRBD2 (5 bases). The V gene lost 6 bases and the J gene lost 4 bases, with 15 bases spanning the gap. Germline CDR1 is SGHTA and CDR2 is FQGNSA. The CDR3 covers 14 residues.

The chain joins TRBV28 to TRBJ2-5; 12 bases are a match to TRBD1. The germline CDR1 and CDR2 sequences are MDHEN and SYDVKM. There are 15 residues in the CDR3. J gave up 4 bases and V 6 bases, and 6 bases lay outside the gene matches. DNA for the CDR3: TGTGCCAGCAGAGGGGGACAGGGGGCATCAGAGACCCAGTACTTC. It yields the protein CASRGGQGASETQYF.

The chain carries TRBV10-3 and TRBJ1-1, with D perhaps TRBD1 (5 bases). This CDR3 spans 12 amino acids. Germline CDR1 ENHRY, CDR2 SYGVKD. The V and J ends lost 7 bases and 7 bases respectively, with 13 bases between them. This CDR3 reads CAINVGAGEAFF. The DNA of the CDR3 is TGTGCCATCAACGTAGGGGCTGGTGAAGCTTTCTTT.

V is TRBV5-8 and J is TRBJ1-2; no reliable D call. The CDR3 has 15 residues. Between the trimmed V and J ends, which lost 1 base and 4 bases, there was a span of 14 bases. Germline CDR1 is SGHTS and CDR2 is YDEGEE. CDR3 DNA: TGTGCCAGCAGCTTGTATGGCGCCAAGTCCTATGGCTACACCTTC. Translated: CASSLYGAKSYGYTF.

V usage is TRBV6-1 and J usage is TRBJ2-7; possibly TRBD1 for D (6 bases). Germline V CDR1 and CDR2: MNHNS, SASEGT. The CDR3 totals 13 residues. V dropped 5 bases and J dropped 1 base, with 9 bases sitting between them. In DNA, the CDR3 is TGTGCCAGCAGTAGGACAGCATCCTACGAGCAGTACTTC. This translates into CASSRTASYEQYF.

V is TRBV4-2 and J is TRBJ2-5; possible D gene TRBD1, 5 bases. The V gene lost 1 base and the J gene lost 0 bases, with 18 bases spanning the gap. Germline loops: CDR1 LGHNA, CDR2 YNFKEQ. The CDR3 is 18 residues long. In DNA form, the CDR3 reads TGTGCCAGCAGCCAAGTAGGCTTTGGGGCAGGGAACCAAGAGACCCAGTACTTC. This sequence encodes CASSQVGFGAGNQETQYF.

CDR3 sequence: CASSGAGGYNEQFF. The CDR3 DNA reads as TGTGCCAGCAGCGGGGCGGGAGGGTACAATGAGCAGTTCTTC. The chain recombines TRBV11-3 with TRBJ2-1; 9 bases match TRBD2. V lost 5 bases to trimming and J lost 4 bases; unmatched junction nucleotides: 3. The CDR3 covers 14 residues. Germline assignment: CDR1 SGHNT and CDR2 YENEEA.

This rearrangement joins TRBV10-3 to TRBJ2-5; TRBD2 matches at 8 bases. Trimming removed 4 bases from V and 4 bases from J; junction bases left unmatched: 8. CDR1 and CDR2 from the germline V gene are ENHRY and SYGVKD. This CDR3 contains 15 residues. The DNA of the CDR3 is TGTGCCATCAGTGGTATCAGCGGGAGAGTAGAGACCCAGTACTTC. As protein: CAISGISGRVETQYF.

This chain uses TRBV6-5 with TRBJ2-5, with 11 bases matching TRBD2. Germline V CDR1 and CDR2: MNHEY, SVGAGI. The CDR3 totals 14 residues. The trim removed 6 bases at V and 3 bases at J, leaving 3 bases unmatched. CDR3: CASRKTSGEETQYF. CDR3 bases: TGTGCCAGCAGGAAGACTAGCGGGGAAGAGACCCAGTACTTC.

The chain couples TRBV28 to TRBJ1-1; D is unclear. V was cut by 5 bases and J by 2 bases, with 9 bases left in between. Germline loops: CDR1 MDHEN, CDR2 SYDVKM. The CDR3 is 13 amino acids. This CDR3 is CASSPYLNTEAFF. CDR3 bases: TGTGCCAGCAGTCCGTACCTCAACACTGAAGCTTTCTTT.

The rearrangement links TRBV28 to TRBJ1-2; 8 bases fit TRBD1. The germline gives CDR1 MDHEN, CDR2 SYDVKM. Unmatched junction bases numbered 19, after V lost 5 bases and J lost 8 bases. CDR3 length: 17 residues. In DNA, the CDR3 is TGTGCCAGCAGTCAAAATTCACAACAGGGGGAATTGGAGGGCTACACCTTC. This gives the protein CASSQNSQQGELEGYTF.

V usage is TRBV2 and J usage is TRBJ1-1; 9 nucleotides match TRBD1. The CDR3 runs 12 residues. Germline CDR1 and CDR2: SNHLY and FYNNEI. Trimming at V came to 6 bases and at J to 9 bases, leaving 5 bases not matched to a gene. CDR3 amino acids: CASRDRGHQAFF. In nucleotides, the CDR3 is TGTGCCAGCAGGGACAGGGGCCACCAAGCTTTCTTT.

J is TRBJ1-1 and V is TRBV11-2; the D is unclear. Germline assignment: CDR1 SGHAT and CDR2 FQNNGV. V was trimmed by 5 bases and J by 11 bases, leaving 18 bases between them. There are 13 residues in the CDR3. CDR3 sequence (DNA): TGTGCCAGCAGCCCATCGGACCGTCCGTGGGCTTTCTTT. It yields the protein CASSPSDRPWAFF.

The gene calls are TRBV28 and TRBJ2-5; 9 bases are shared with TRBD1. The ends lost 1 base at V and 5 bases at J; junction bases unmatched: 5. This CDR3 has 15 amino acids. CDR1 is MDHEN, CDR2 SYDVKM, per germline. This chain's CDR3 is CASSLSTGGWETQYF. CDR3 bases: TGTGCCAGCAGTTTATCGACAGGGGGTTGGGAGACCCAGTACTTC. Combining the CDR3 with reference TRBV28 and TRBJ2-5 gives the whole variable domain DVKVTQSSRYLVKRTGEKVFLECVQDMDHENMFWYRQDPGLGLRLIYFSYDVKMKEKGDIPEGYSVSREKKERFSLILESASTNQTSMYLCASSLSTGGWETQYFGPGTRLLVL.

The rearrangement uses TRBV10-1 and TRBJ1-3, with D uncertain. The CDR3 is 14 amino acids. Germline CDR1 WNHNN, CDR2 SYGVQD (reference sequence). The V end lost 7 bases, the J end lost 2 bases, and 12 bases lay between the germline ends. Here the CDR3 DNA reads TGCGCCAGCACGATGGGGTACCCTGGAAACACCATATATTTT. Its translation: CASTMGYPGNTIYF.

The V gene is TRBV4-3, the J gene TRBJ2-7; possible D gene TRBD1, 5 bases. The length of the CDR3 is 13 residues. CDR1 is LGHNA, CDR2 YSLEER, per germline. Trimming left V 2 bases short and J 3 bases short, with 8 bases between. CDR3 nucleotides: TGCGCCAGCAGCCAATACAGGTACTACGAGCAGTACTTC. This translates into CASSQYRYYEQYF.